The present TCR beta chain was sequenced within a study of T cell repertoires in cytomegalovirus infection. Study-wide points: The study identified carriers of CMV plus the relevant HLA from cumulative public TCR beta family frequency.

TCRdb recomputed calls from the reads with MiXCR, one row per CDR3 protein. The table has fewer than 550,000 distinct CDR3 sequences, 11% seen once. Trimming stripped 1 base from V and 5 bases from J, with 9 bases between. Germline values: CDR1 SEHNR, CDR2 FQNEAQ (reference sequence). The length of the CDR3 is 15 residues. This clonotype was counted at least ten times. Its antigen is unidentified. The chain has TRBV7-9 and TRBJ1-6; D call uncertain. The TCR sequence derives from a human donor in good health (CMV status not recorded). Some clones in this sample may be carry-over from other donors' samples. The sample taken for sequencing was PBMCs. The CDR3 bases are TGTGCCAGCAGCTTAGTCACGGGAAATAATTCACCCCTCCACTTT. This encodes CASSLVTGNNSPLHF. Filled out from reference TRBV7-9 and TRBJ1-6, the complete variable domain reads DTGVSQNPRHKITKRGQNVTFRCDPISEHNRLYWYRQTLGQGPEFLTYFQNEAQLEKSRLLSDRFSAERPKGSFSTLEIQRTEQGDSAMYLCASSLVTGNNSPLHFGNGTRLTVT.